The 11 T cell receptor beta chains in this list originate from one sample, sequenced in a study of blood T cell repertoires in COVID-19. This table comes from immunoSEQ multiplex PCR, and its TCRdb copy is limited to in-frame clones, with some not included. The table has over 200,000 clones, approximately 82% seen once; the top ten hold more than 8%. The material sequenced was peripheral blood. These receptors originate from a woman between 50 and 59 years old with acute or convalescent COVID-19.

The chain joins TRBV4-2 to TRBJ1-4; D perhaps matches TRBD1 (5 bases). V was cut by 0 bases and J by 10 bases, with 6 bases left in between. The germline gives CDR1 LGHNA, CDR2 YNFKEQ. The CDR3 covers 12 residues. Written as DNA, the CDR3 is TGTGCCAGCAGCCAAGAGGGGCCAAAACTGTTTTTT. This encodes CASSQEGPKLFF.

The V and J genes are TRBV29-1 and TRBJ1-3; D uncertain. Trimming took 6 bases from V and 2 from J, leaving 14 bases between them. CDR3 size: 14 residues. CDR1 SQVTM and CDR2 ANQGSEA come from the germline V gene. The chain's CDR3 is CSVDSRRAGNTIYF. The CDR3 DNA is TGCAGCGTCGACTCTCGGCGAGCTGGAAACACCATATATTTT.

This chain connects TRBV7-3 to TRBJ2-2, with 8 bases that match TRBD2. CDR1 is SGHTA, CDR2 FQGTGA, per germline. The CDR3 has 15 residues. Trimming at V came to 5 bases and at J to 4 bases, leaving 6 bases not matched to a gene. In DNA form, the CDR3 reads TGTGCCAGCAGCAGGAGCGGGAGCTCCACCGGGGAGCTGTTTTTT. Its protein is CASSRSGSSTGELFF.

J is TRBJ2-3 and V is TRBV5-1, with 11 positions matching TRBD2. Germline V CDR1 and CDR2: SGHRS, YFSETQ. The junction had 4 bases not matched to a gene; V was cut back by 1 base and J by 3 bases. This CDR3 contains 16 residues. The CDR3 loop is CASSLPGTSGTDTQYF. CDR3 sequence (DNA): TGCGCCAGCAGCTTGCCGGGGACTAGCGGAACAGATACGCAGTATTTT. Filled out from reference TRBV5-1 and TRBJ2-3, the complete variable domain reads KAGVTQTPRYLIKTRGQQVTLSCSPISGHRSVSWYQQTPGQGLQFLFEYFSETQRNKGNFPGRFSGRQFSNSRSEMNVSTLELGDSALYLCASSLPGTSGTDTQYFGPGTRLTVL.

The gene calls are TRBV27 and TRBJ1-1; no reliable D call. The CDR3 is 12 amino acids. V lost 4 bases, J lost 10 bases, and 13 bases lay in between. Germline V lookup: CDR1 MNHEY, CDR2 SMNVEV (reference sequence). CDR3 DNA: TGTGCCAGCAGTTCAATCGGGAGGGCAGCTTTCTTT. This sequence encodes CASSSIGRAAFF.

The CDR3 loop is CASSLTGGELFF. Here the CDR3 DNA reads TGTGCCAGCAGTTTAACCGGCGGGGAGCTGTTTTTT. This sequence joins TRBV27 and TRBJ2-2; D is unresolved. Germline CDR1 reads MNHEY; CDR2 reads SMNVEV (reference sequence). V gave up 2 bases and J gave up 7 bases, with 5 bases separating them. CDR3 length equals 12 residues.

This clone was picked up one time. The chain is built from TRBV5-8 and TRBJ1-5, with a possible D match to TRBD1 (6 bases). The CDR3 extends over 15 amino acids. Trimming took 1 base from V and 4 from J, leaving 12 bases between them. Germline V CDR1 and CDR2: SGHTS, YDEGEE. CDR3 protein: CASSLLQGKNQPQHF. For the CDR3, the DNA is TGTGCCAGCAGCTTGTTGCAGGGGAAGAATCAGCCCCAGCATTTT. The full variable domain, rest sourced from reference TRBV5-8 and TRBJ1-5, is EAGVTQSPTHLIKTRGQQATLRCSPISGHTSVYWYQQALGLGLQFLLWYDEGEERNRGNFPPRFSGRQFPNYSSELNVNALELEDSALYLCASSLLQGKNQPQHFGDGTRLSIL.

This sequence joins TRBV30 and TRBJ1-1; D remains unclear. This CDR3 has 11 residues. Trimming pared 4 bases from V and 11 bases from J, leaving 14 bases between. Germline V gene lookup returns CDR1 GTSNPN and CDR2 SVGIG (reference sequence). The CDR3 DNA sequence: TGTGCCTGGATGTGGGCAGGAGGGGCTTTCTTT. Translating it yields CAWMWAGGAFF.

V and J are TRBV18 and TRBJ1-2, with D tentatively TRBD1 (5 bases). V was clipped by 4 bases and J by 6 bases, with 18 bases between them. Germline assignment: CDR1 KGHSH and CDR2 LQKENI. CDR3 length: 15 amino acids. The CDR3 is CASSQGQVMDNGYTF. In DNA form, the CDR3 reads TGTGCCAGCTCACAGGGGCAGGTTATGGATAATGGCTACACCTTC.

The chain employs TRBV24-1 and TRBJ1-4, with D possibly TRBD1 on 6 matching bases. Germline V gives CDR1 KGHDR, CDR2 SFDVKD. The CDR3 sequence is 16 residues long. Between the trimmed V and J ends, which lost 4 bases and 8 bases, there was a span of 19 bases. In nucleotides, the CDR3 is TGTGCCACCAGTGAGGGCGGCGGCAGGGGCGGCGAAAAACTGTTTTTT. This translates into CATSEGGGRGGEKLFF.

This chain uses TRBV25-1 with TRBJ1-2, with D possibly being TRBD1 (6 bases). The ends were cut back, 6 bases at V and 6 bases at J, with 11 bases in the middle. The germline V gene has CDR1 MGHDK and CDR2 SYGVNS. This CDR3 contains 12 residues. The CDR3 protein is CASRYGDNGYTF. CDR3 in DNA: TGTGCCAGCAGGTACGGGGACAATGGCTACACCTTC.